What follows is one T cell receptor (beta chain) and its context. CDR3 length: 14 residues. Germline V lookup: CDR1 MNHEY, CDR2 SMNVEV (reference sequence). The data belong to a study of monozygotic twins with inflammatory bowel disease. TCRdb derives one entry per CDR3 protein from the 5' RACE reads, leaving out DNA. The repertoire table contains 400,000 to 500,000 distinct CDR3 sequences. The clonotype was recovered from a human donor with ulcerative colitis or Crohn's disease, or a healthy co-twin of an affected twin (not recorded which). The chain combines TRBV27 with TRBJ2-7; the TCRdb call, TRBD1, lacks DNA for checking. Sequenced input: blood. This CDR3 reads CASSPVWVPYEQYF.